The 20 T cell receptor beta chains below all came from one sample that was sequenced in a study of T cell responses to AZD1222 COVID-19 vaccine. Sequencing was performed with immunoSEQ multiplex PCR; in TCRdb, only in-frame clones are kept and a portion is missing. Counted here are more than 75,000 clones, 89% occurring once; the ten biggest clones make up about 1.5%. Sequenced material: peripheral blood, taken on day 0 of AZD1222 vaccination. The receptors here all came from an adult in good health.

This chain links TRBV12-3 or TRBV12-4 with TRBJ2-7; no definite D call. The length of the CDR3 is 13 residues. V lost 6 bases, J lost 4 bases, and 13 bases lay in between. CDR3 in amino acids: CASSRGLSYEQYF. For the CDR3, the DNA is TGTGCCAGCAGCCGCGGCCTCTCGTACGAGCAGTACTTC.

The V and J genes are TRBV18 and TRBJ2-2; 7 nucleotides agree with TRBD2. The CDR3 contains 16 residues. V shed 1 base, J shed 3 bases, and the junction held 5 bases outside the gene matches. The V gene's germline CDR1 is KGHSH and CDR2 LQKENI. CDR3 amino acids: CASSPRETSDTGELFF. CDR3 DNA: TGTGCCAGCTCACCACGAGAAACTAGCGACACCGGGGAGCTGTTTTTT. Full variable domain (missing parts from reference TRBV18 and TRBJ2-2): NAGVMQNPRHLVRRRGQEARLRCSPMKGHSHVYWYRQLPEEGLKFMVYLQKENIIDESGMPKERFSAEFPKEGPSILRIQQVVRGDSAAYFCASSPRETSDTGELFFGEGSRLTVL.

The chain is built from TRBV10-3 and TRBJ1-5; TRBD1 matches 11 bases. The CDR3 is 14 residues long. From germline, CDR1 is ENHRY and CDR2 SYGVKD. V lost 6 bases and J lost 7; bases outside the gene matches: 5. The CDR3: CAISGDRGAQPQHF. Here the CDR3 DNA reads TGTGCCATCAGCGGGGACAGGGGGGCCCAGCCCCAGCATTTT.

This chain links TRBV2 with TRBJ1-5, with 10 bases identical to TRBD1. Germline V gene data show CDR1 as SNHLY and CDR2 as FYNNEI. This CDR3 is built from 17 residues. The V gene end was trimmed by 5 bases and the J gene end by 7 bases; junction bases not matched to a gene: 14. The CDR3 DNA is TGTGCCAGCAGTAACCACCACTTGACAGGGGGCGACCAGCCCCAGCATTTT. It specifies CASSNHHLTGGDQPQHF.

This chain connects TRBV7-3 to TRBJ2-6; tentative D call: TRBD2 (5 bases). Germline values: CDR1 SGHTA, CDR2 FQGTGA. V lost 2 bases and J 2 bases, leaving 10 bases between the germline ends. The CDR3 has 16 amino acids. CDR3 sequence reads: CASSLATGAGANVLTF. CDR3 in DNA: TGTGCCAGCAGCTTAGCAACCGGGGCTGGGGCCAACGTCCTGACTTTC.

As DNA, the CDR3 is TGTGCCAGCAGCCTCGGGACAGGAGGCTTGGATGAGCAGTTCTTC. Translating it yields CASSLGTGGLDEQFF. The chain is built from TRBV7-3 and TRBJ2-1; 8 bases agree with TRBD1. V was pared by 5 bases and J by 8 bases, with 11 bases of the junction left unmatched. Germline V gene lookup returns CDR1 SGHTA and CDR2 FQGTGA. This CDR3 is 15 amino acids long.

The gene calls are TRBV19 and TRBJ1-5, with a weak D call TRBD1 (5 bases). This CDR3 has 15 residues. Trimming removed 2 bases from V and 0 bases from J, with 8 bases in between. The V gene's germline CDR1 is LNHDA and CDR2 SQIVND (reference sequence). CDR3 sequence reads: CASSIRTTSNQPQHF. The CDR3 DNA follows: TGTGCCAGTAGTATACGGACAACTAGCAATCAGCCCCAGCATTTT.

The chain uses TRBV5-6 and TRBJ1-5; no clear D. CDR3 length: 12 amino acids. V lost 2 bases to trimming and J lost 4 bases, with 4 bases between them. Germline loops: CDR1 SGHDT, CDR2 YYEEEE. The CDR3 DNA follows: TGTGCCAGCAGCTTCAAAAATCAGCCCCAGCATTTT. It specifies CASSFKNQPQHF. Filled out from reference TRBV5-6 and TRBJ1-5, the complete variable domain reads DAGVTQSPTHLIKTRGQQVTLRCSPKSGHDTVSWYQQALGQGPQFIFQYYEEEERQRGNFPDRFSGHQFPNYSSELNVNALLLGDSALYLCASSFKNQPQHFGDGTRLSIL.

The chain recombines TRBV19 with TRBJ1-5; D not resolved. This CDR3 region has 13 residues. Germline values: CDR1 LNHDA, CDR2 SQIVND (reference sequence). Trimming removed 0 bases from V and 5 bases from J, with 5 bases in between. The CDR3 nucleotides are TGTGCCAGTAGTATAGATCATTATCAGCCCCAGCATTTT. Its translation: CASSIDHYQPQHF. Drawing the rest from reference TRBV19 and TRBJ1-5, the complete variable domain is DGGITQSPKYLFRKEGQNVTLSCEQNLNHDAMYWYRQDPGQGLRLIYYSQIVNDFQKGDIAEGYSVSREKKESFPLTVTSAQKNPTAFYLCASSIDHYQPQHFGDGTRLSIL.

J is TRBJ1-2 and V is TRBV19; D gene ambiguous. The V gene lost 6 bases and the J gene lost 8 bases, with 28 bases spanning the gap. The CDR3 extends over 17 amino acids. The germline gives CDR1 LNHDA, CDR2 SQIVND (reference sequence). The CDR3: CASRTGGTRGGIVGYTF. As DNA, the CDR3 is TGTGCCAGTAGGACCGGCGGCACCCGGGGAGGAATAGTAGGCTACACCTTC.

The CDR3 nucleotides read TGTGCCAGCAGGTACGGGACAGGTGCCTACGAGCAGTACTTC. Translation gives CASRYGTGAYEQYF. This chain joins TRBV6-5 and TRBJ2-7; 8 bases are shared with TRBD1. This CDR3 is 14 amino acids long. J was trimmed by 2 bases and V by 6 bases; bases with no gene match: 6. CDR1 is MNHEY, CDR2 SVGAGI, per germline.

The gene calls are TRBV12-5 and TRBJ2-7, with D uncertain. Germline CDR1 LGHNT, CDR2 FRNRAP. CDR3 length: 13 residues. The V gene lost 6 bases and the J gene lost 3 bases, with 12 bases spanning the gap. CDR3 in amino acids: CASGISWGYEQYF. The CDR3 coding sequence is TGTGCTAGTGGCATATCTTGGGGCTACGAGCAGTACTTC.

The V and J genes are TRBV30 and TRBJ1-5; TRBD1 aligns across 7 bases. V lost 5 bases and J lost 5; bases outside the gene matches: 6. Germline V lookup: CDR1 GTSNPN, CDR2 SVGIG (reference sequence). This CDR3 has 13 amino acids. The CDR3 coding sequence is TGTGCCTGGGCAGGGGGTTGGGATCAGCCCCAGCATTTT. Its protein product is CAWAGGWDQPQHF.

This clone showed up just once. The rearrangement joins TRBV5-8 to TRBJ2-3; no clear D. Looked up from germline, CDR1 is SGHTS and CDR2 is YDEGEE. Trimming left V 2 bases short and J 1 base short, with 5 bases between. The CDR3 length is 13 residues. In DNA, the CDR3 is TGTGCCAGCAGCTTCGGCGGCACAGATACGCAGTATTTT. Its protein product is CASSFGGTDTQYF.

CDR3 coding DNA: TGCGCCAGCAGCTTGGGGACAGGAAATTCACCCCTCCACTTT. It codes for CASSLGTGNSPLHF. The chain links TRBV5-1 to TRBJ1-6, with TRBD1 matching over 7 bases. Germline CDR1 reads SGHRS; CDR2 reads YFSETQ. Trimming took 0 bases from V and 7 from J; bases not matched to a gene: 1. This CDR3 spans 14 amino acids.

The gene calls are TRBV5-1 and TRBJ2-2, with 8 bases identical to TRBD1. Germline CDR1 and CDR2: SGHRS and YFSETQ. Unmatched junction bases numbered 2, after V lost 0 bases and J lost 1 base. The CDR3 has 16 residues. This chain's CDR3 is CASSLVGTGNTGELFF. The CDR3, as DNA: TGCGCCAGCAGCTTGGTGGGGACAGGGAACACCGGGGAGCTGTTTTTT.

The chain uses TRBV5-1 and TRBJ1-5; tentative D call: TRBD1 (5 bases). This CDR3 has 12 residues. Trimming took off 0 bases at V and 7 bases at J, with 5 bases between the two ends. Germline CDR1 reads SGHRS; CDR2 reads YFSETQ. Here the CDR3 DNA reads TGCGCCAGCAGCTTGGAGGGGCAGCCCCAGCATTTT. It encodes CASSLEGQPQHF.

V is TRBV19 and J is TRBJ1-2, with TRBD1 as a possible D gene (6 bases). Germline V gene sequence: CDR1 LNHDA, CDR2 SQIVND (reference sequence). The CDR3 is 15 residues long. Trimming cost V 3 bases and J 2 bases, with 13 bases left between them. The CDR3 region has the DNA TGTGCCAGTAGTATTCTACAGGGCAAGAACTATGGCTACACCTTC. The encoded protein is CASSILQGKNYGYTF.

V usage is TRBV3-1 (or the pseudogene TRBV3-2) and J usage is TRBJ2-5; 10 bases align to TRBD1. Trimming removed 0 bases from V and 4 bases from J; junction bases left unmatched: 5. CDR1 is LGHDT and CDR2 is YNNKEL in the germline V gene (reference sequence). This CDR3 has 16 amino acids. CDR3 in DNA: TGTGCCAGCAGCCAAGAAGGGGGGACAGGGGTAGAGACCCAGTACTTC. As protein: CASSQEGGTGVETQYF.

The chain has TRBV7-8 and TRBJ2-5, with D possibly matching TRBD2 (6 bases). Germline CDR1 and CDR2: SGHVS and FQNEAQ. Trimming took off 5 bases at V and 0 bases at J, with 10 bases between the two ends. This CDR3 is 14 amino acids long. CDR3 sequence: CASSRRTNQETQYF. DNA of the CDR3: TGTGCCAGCAGCAGACGGACTAACCAAGAGACCCAGTACTTC.